The present entry profiles one TCR beta chain with its context. Its matching antigen is unknown. These data are taken from a study of Graves' ophthalmopathy and Graves' hyperthyroidism. Notes on the study in general: As the model predicted ophthalmopathy progression, it achieved a sensitivity of just over 70% and a specificity of about 72%.

Trimming pared 6 bases from V and 4 bases from J, leaving 16 bases between. Germline CDR1 WSHSY, CDR2 SAAADI. The CDR3 runs 14 residues. RNA transcripts were the source from which TCR beta CDR3 regions were amplified. First-round RT-PCR relied on HTBI primers, and a second-round multiplex PCR came next. TCRdb called the multiplex PCR reads again in MiXCR, with one record for every CDR3 protein. The sample yields around 600,000 distinct CDR3 sequences, over 40% seen once. The chain recombines TRBV10-2 with TRBJ2-7, with a possible D match to TRBD2 (5 bases). The TCR was taken from an adult man with Graves' ophthalmopathy. Sequenced: peripheral blood. The CDR3 region is CASSPGKTKYEQYF. The CDR3 coding sequence is TGCGCCAGCAGCCCGGGAAAAACGAAATACGAGCAGTACTTC.